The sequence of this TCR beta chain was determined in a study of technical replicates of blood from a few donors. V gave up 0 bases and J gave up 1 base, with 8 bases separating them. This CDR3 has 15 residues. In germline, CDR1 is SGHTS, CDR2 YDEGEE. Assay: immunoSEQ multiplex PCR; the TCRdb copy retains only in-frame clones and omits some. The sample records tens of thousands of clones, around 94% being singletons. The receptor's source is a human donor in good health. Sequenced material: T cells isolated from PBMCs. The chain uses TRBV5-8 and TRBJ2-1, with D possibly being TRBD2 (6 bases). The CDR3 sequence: CASSLAGVSYNEQFF. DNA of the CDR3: TGTGCCAGCAGCTTGGCGGGAGTTTCCTACAATGAGCAGTTCTTC. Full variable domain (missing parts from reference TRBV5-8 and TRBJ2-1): EAGVTQSPTHLIKTRGQQATLRCSPISGHTSVYWYQQALGLGLQFLLWYDEGEERNRGNFPPRFSGRQFPNYSSELNVNALELEDSALYLCASSLAGVSYNEQFFGPGTRLTVL.